The T cell receptor beta chain under discussion was sequenced for a study of T-cell memory formation after mild COVID-19. On the study more broadly: Most TCR clusters belonged to a single donor.

5'RACE, which relied on constant-segment primers, yielded TCR alpha and TCR beta cDNA libraries carrying sample barcodes and UMIs. TCRdb reprocessed the 5' RACE reads via MiXCR and lists one record per CDR3 protein. The sample holds 250,000 to 300,000 distinct CDR3 sequences, 16% seen once. This clonotype was detected ten times or more. V was trimmed by 6 bases and J by 7 bases, leaving 7 bases between them. The CDR3 runs to 11 residues. Sequencing was done on a sample of PBMCs or a T cell subset sorted from them (not recorded which). V gene TRBV12-3 or TRBV12-4 combines with J gene TRBJ2-1; no firm D call. This clonotype was sampled from a man aged 18 to 29 who had mild COVID-19 (a few samples of this study predate the infection). Cell type and time point are not known. The CDR3 spells CASRERNEQFF. The CDR3 coding sequence is TGTGCCAGCAGAGAGCGAAATGAGCAGTTCTTC.